Here is one T cell receptor beta chain with its context. No antigen is known for it. The CDR3 is 15 amino acids. With 4 bases clipped from V and 4 bases from J, the junction kept 8 bases outside the gene matches. Per the germline V gene, CDR1 is SGDLS and CDR2 is YYNGEE. The entry originates in a study of shared clonotypes between healthy human individuals. The wider study: Researchers drew samples from two women and a few men aged 18 to 49.

The study, taken as a whole, reports: A small donor pool kept down the genetic and exposure-history diversity that was represented. Clonotype sharing across a few donors was observed for about 5.2% of naive CD4 clonotypes. Large sequencing depth failed to make sorted-subset sequencing complete, rarefaction showed.

Sequencing was performed with immunoSEQ multiplex PCR; in TCRdb, only in-frame clones are kept and a portion is missing. The sample comprises around 1,100,000 clones, approximately 80% of which are singletons, and more than 0.85% rests with the top ten. This chain links TRBV9 with TRBJ2-3; TRBD2 aligns across 8 bases. The sequence was collected from a man in his late teens or twenties in good health. Some clones in this sample may be carry-over from other donors' samples. The sequenced material came from memory CD4+ T cells from PBMCs. Subset in this sample: CD45RA-negative fraction. CDR3 bases: TGTGCCAGCAGCTCTCAGCGGGAGAGGGCAGATACGCAGTATTTT. Its protein product is CASSSQRERADTQYF. The full variable domain, rest sourced from reference TRBV9 and TRBJ2-3, is DSGVTQTPKHLITATGQRVTLRCSPRSGDLSVYWYQQSLDQGLQFLIQYYNGEERAKGNILERFSAQQFPDLHSELNLSSLELGDSALYFCASSSQRERADTQYFGPGTRLTVL.